This TCR beta chain was recorded in a study of cytomegalovirus exposure and HLA in healthy donors. Study context: An early data release held 79 million or so unique TCRs from HLA-typed donors. Findings and limits, study-wide: It was reported in a later analysis that an Asian-associated ancestry cluster showed fewer N-insertions than the roughly 660-donor mean.

This clone turned up a few times. Its specificity is unknown. Use of 60 Vbeta and 13 Jbeta primers characterized the PCR. Sequencing was performed with immunoSEQ multiplex PCR; in TCRdb, only in-frame clones are kept and a portion is missing. Of around 150,000 clones listed, 60% to 80% are singletons. Germline loops: CDR1 GTSNPN, CDR2 SVGIG (reference sequence). CDR3 size: 14 residues. The trim removed 2 bases at V and 6 bases at J, leaving 4 bases unmatched. The genes are TRBV30 and TRBJ2-1; 10 nucleotides line up with TRBD1. The TCR comes from a woman in her twenties or thirties in good health and CMV-seronegative. Sequencing used PBMCs. The CDR3 region has the DNA TGTGCCTGGAGTATCGGACAGGGGGGCAATGAGCAGTTCTTC. Translated: CAWSIGQGGNEQFF.